The rows below give T cell receptor beta chains drawn from one sample of a study of cytomegalovirus exposure and HLA in healthy donors. Measured with immunoSEQ multiplex PCR; TCRdb has only the in-frame clones, and not every one. The table includes over 150,000 clones, approximately 88% detected once. The specimen sequenced was PBMCs. The receptors were gathered from a boy aged 2 to 9 in good health and CMV-seronegative. The CDR3 runs from the conserved cysteine through the conserved F or W. A D gene is named only where the DNA matches it firmly. Clone sizes are given selectively: once, few, many, or a class where the clone is expanded.

v_call: TRBV7-9
j_call: TRBJ2-3
clone_size: -
d_call: -
cdr3_aa: CASSPKGQFTDTQYF
cdr3_nt: TGTGCCAGCAGCCCCAAGGGACAATTCACAGATACGCAGTATTTT

v_call: TRBV10-1
j_call: TRBJ1-5
clone_size: -
d_call: -
cdr3_aa: CASSAKTIGNQPQHF
cdr3_nt: TGCGCCAGCAGTGCGAAAACAATTGGCAATCAGCCCCAGCATTTT

v_call: TRBV5-8
j_call: TRBJ1-4
clone_size: -
d_call: -
cdr3_aa: CASSFGYGEKLFF
cdr3_nt: TGTGCCAGCAGCTTCGGGTATGGTGAAAAACTGTTTTTT

v_call: TRBV30
j_call: TRBJ2-1
clone_size: -
d_call: TRBD2
cdr3_aa: CAWVPRSGTSYNEQFF
cdr3_nt: TGTGCCTGGGTCCCCCGAAGCGGGACCTCCTACAATGAGCAGTTCTTC

v_call: TRBV7-9
j_call: TRBJ2-3
clone_size: -
d_call: -
cdr3_aa: CASSSTATDTQYF
cdr3_nt: TGTGCCAGCAGCTCGACAGCCACAGATACGCAGTATTTT

v_call: TRBV13
j_call: TRBJ2-1
clone_size: -
d_call: TRBD2
cdr3_aa: CASSTWSGGLVNEQFF
cdr3_nt: TGTGCCAGCAGCACATGGAGCGGGGGGTTGGTTAATGAGCAGTTCTTC

v_call: TRBV14
j_call: TRBJ2-3
clone_size: -
d_call: -
cdr3_aa: CASSFRQTDTQYF
cdr3_nt: TGTGCCAGCAGCTTTAGACAGACAGATACGCAGTATTTT

v_call: TRBV30
j_call: TRBJ1-1
clone_size: -
d_call: -
cdr3_aa: CATYTGSPNTEAFF
cdr3_nt: TGTGCCACCTACACAGGGAGTCCGAACACTGAAGCTTTCTTT

v_call: TRBV7-2
j_call: TRBJ2-3
clone_size: -
d_call: -
cdr3_aa: CASSSGTDTQYF
cdr3_nt: TGTGCCAGCAGCTCCGGGACAGATACGCAGTATTTT

v_call: TRBV7-7
j_call: TRBJ1-3
clone_size: few
d_call: -
cdr3_aa: CASSFKTGPSGNTIYF
cdr3_nt: TGTGCCAGCAGCTTTAAGACAGGCCCCTCTGGAAACACCATATATTTT

v_call: TRBV10-3
j_call: TRBJ1-2
clone_size: few
d_call: -
cdr3_aa: CATFSGSGGYTF
cdr3_nt: TGTGCCACCTTCAGCGGCTCAGGTGGCTACACCTTC

v_call: TRBV27
j_call: TRBJ2-1
clone_size: few
d_call: TRBD2
cdr3_aa: CASSLIAGRFNEQFF
cdr3_nt: TGTGCCAGCAGTTTGATAGCGGGACGGTTCAATGAGCAGTTCTTC

v_call: TRBV19
j_call: TRBJ1-1
clone_size: -
d_call: -
cdr3_aa: CARRETEAFF
cdr3_nt: TGTGCCAGGCGGGAGACTGAAGCTTTCTTT